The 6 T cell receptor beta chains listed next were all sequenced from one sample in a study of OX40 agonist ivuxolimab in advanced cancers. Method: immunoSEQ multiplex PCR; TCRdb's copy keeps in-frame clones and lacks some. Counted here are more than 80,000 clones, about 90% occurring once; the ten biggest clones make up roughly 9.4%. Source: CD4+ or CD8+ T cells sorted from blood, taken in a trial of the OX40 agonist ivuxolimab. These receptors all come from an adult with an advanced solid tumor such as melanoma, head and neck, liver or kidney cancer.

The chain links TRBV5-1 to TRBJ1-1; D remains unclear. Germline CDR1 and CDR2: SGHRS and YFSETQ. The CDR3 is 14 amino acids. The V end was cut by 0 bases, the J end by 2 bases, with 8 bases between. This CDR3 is CASSLVGSNTEAFF. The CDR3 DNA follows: TGCGCCAGCAGCTTGGTAGGCAGCAACACTGAAGCTTTCTTT.

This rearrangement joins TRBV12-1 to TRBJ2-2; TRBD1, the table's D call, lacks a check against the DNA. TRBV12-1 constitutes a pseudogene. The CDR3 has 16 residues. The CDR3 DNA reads TGTGCCAGCAGCTTTCCAGGGGGCCCGAACACCGGGGAGCTGTTTTTT. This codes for CASSFPGGPNTGELFF.

CDR3 sequence reads: CASVKTSNQPQHF. The DNA of the CDR3 is TGTGCCAGCGTAAAGACTAGCAATCAGCCCCAGCATTTT. The V and J genes are TRBV6-5 and TRBJ1-5; D remains unclear. V was pared by 8 bases and J by 0 bases, with 8 bases between. The CDR3 runs 13 residues. Germline-derived CDR1 and CDR2 are MNHEY and SVGAGI.

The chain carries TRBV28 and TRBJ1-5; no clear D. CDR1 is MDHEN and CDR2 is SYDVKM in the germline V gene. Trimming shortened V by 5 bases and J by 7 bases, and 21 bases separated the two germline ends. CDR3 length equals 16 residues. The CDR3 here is CASSLERSTALQPQHF. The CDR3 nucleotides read TGTGCCAGCAGTCTGGAGAGGAGTACCGCCCTCCAGCCCCAGCATTTT.

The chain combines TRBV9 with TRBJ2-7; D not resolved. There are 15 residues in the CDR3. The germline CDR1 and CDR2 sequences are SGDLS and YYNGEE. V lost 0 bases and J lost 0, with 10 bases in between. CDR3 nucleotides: TGTGCCAGCAGCGTAGGTGTGGGCTCCTCCTACGAGCAGTACTTC. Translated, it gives CASSVGVGSSYEQYF. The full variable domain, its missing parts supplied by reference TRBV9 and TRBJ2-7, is DSGVTQTPKHLITATGQRVTLRCSPRSGDLSVYWYQQSLDQGLQFLIQYYNGEERAKGNILERFSAQQFPDLHSELNLSSLELGDSALYFCASSVGVGSSYEQYFGPGTRLTVT.

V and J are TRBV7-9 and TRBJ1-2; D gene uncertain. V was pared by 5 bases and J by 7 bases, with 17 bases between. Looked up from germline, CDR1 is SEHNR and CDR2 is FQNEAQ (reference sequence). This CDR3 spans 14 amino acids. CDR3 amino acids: CASSPPRQSAGYTF. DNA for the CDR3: TGTGCCAGCAGCCCTCCCAGGCAGTCGGCTGGCTACACCTTC.